Listed below are T cell receptor beta chains from one sample, sequenced in a study of metastatic and nonmetastatic thyroid tumors. TCRdb reanalyzed the PCR reads with MiXCR. The table has over 20,000 clones, around 25% seen once; the top ten hold about 12%. Sequencing was carried out using tumor tissue. The receptors were sampled from a male donor with papillary thyroid cancer or a benign thyroid nodule (not recorded which). Some clones in this sample may be carry-over from other donors' samples. CDR3s include the opening cysteine and the closing phenylalanine or tryptophan. The D gene is left open where the match is weak. Rows may omit the clone size; those that give it use once, few, many or a size class.

clone_size: medium-sized
j_call: TRBJ2-7
d_call: .
v_call: TRBV11-2
cdr3_nt: TGTGCCAGCAGCTTAGTCAGCTCCTACGAGCAGTACTTC
cdr3_aa: CASSLVSSYEQYF

clone_size: .
j_call: TRBJ2-3
d_call: TRBD2
v_call: TRBV5-1
cdr3_nt: TGCGCCAGCAGCAGTATTTACGTACTAGCGGACACAGATACGCAGTATTTT
cdr3_aa: CASSSIYVLADTDTQYF

clone_size: .
j_call: TRBJ2-1
d_call: .
v_call: TRBV19
cdr3_nt: TGTGCCAGTAGTATCTTCAATGAGCAGTTCTTC
cdr3_aa: CASSIFNEQFF

clone_size: medium-sized
j_call: TRBJ2-7
d_call: .
v_call: TRBV6-1
cdr3_nt: TGTGCCAGCAGTCAAGGCCCCTCCTACGAGCAGTACTTC
cdr3_aa: CASSQGPSYEQYF

clone_size: .
j_call: TRBJ2-3
d_call: TRBD2
v_call: TRBV11-2
cdr3_nt: TGTGCCAGCAGCCCGACTAGCGGGATGACGGATACGCAGTATTTT
cdr3_aa: CASSPTSGMTDTQYF

clone_size: many
j_call: TRBJ1-1
d_call: .
v_call: TRBV28
cdr3_nt: TGTACCAGCAGTTTGGGACATCCGACAACTGAAGCTTTCTTT
cdr3_aa: CTSSLGHPTTEAFF

clone_size: few
j_call: TRBJ2-1
d_call: .
v_call: TRBV27
cdr3_nt: TGTGCCAGCAGTCCCTCGAGGGCGAATGAGCGGTTCTTC
cdr3_aa: CASSPSRANERFF

clone_size: few
j_call: TRBJ2-5
d_call: .
v_call: TRBV7-2
cdr3_nt: TGTGCCAGCAGTTTCGTTCAAGAGACCAAGTACTTC
cdr3_aa: CASSFVQETKYF

clone_size: many
j_call: TRBJ2-5
d_call: TRBD1
v_call: TRBV7-2
cdr3_nt: TGTGCCAGCAGCTTAGTGGGACAGTTAGAGACCCAGTACTTC
cdr3_aa: CASSLVGQLETQYF

clone_size: many
j_call: TRBJ2-7
d_call: .
v_call: TRBV19
cdr3_nt: TGTGCCAGTAGTCTCGGGACGGGAACCTACGAGCAGTACTTC
cdr3_aa: CASSLGTGTYEQYF

clone_size: .
j_call: TRBJ1-1
d_call: .
v_call: TRBV4-2
cdr3_nt: TGTGCCAGCAGCCAAGAACGGGGGAAAGCTTTCTTT
cdr3_aa: CASSQERGKAFF

clone_size: few
j_call: TRBJ1-1
d_call: .
v_call: TRBV27
cdr3_nt: TGTGCCAGCAGTTGGGGCGACATCGCTGAAGCTTTCTTT
cdr3_aa: CASSWGDIAEAFF

clone_size: many
j_call: TRBJ2-5
d_call: .
v_call: TRBV7-2
cdr3_nt: TGTGCCAGCAGCTTGGGTCCGCCGGATGGGCGGGAGACCCAGTACTTC
cdr3_aa: CASSLGPPDGRETQYF

clone_size: many
j_call: TRBJ1-2
d_call: .
v_call: TRBV11-3
cdr3_nt: TGTGCCAGCAGTCTACGGGCGAGTGGCTACACCTTC
cdr3_aa: CASSLRASGYTF

clone_size: many
j_call: TRBJ1-5
d_call: .
v_call: TRBV20-1
cdr3_nt: TGCAGTGCTAGAGAATCCCTACAGCCCCAGCATTTT
cdr3_aa: CSARESLQPQHF

clone_size: .
j_call: TRBJ2-4
d_call: .
v_call: TRBV19
cdr3_nt: TGTGCCAGTAGTAGCGGTACTAGCCTTATTCTAGCCAAAAACATTCAGTACTTC
cdr3_aa: CASSSGTSLILAKNIQYF

clone_size: many
j_call: TRBJ2-7
d_call: TRBD2
v_call: TRBV28
cdr3_nt: TGTGCCAGCAGTTCCTTGACTAGCGGGAGGACCGACGAGCAGTACTTC
cdr3_aa: CASSSLTSGRTDEQYF

clone_size: .
j_call: TRBJ2-2
d_call: .
v_call: TRBV4-3
cdr3_nt: TGCGCCAGCAGCCCTTCCTCCTACGGACAGGGAGGGACCGGGGAGCTGTTTTTT
cdr3_aa: CASSPSSYGQGGTGELFF

clone_size: many
j_call: TRBJ1-5
d_call: .
v_call: TRBV3-1
cdr3_nt: TGTGCCAGCAGCAGCCGGGGCCTGAATCAGCCCCAGCATTTT
cdr3_aa: CASSSRGLNQPQHF

clone_size: many
j_call: TRBJ2-7
d_call: TRBD1
v_call: TRBV29-1
cdr3_nt: TGCAGCGTTGAATTCGCAGGGGGTCCTGGGAGCGAGCAGTACTTC
cdr3_aa: CSVEFAGGPGSEQYF

clone_size: .
j_call: TRBJ2-1
d_call: TRBD2
v_call: TRBV2
cdr3_nt: TGTGCCAGCAATTTGATAGCGGGGGCCTACAATGAGCAGTTCTTC
cdr3_aa: CASNLIAGAYNEQFF

clone_size: .
j_call: TRBJ2-3
d_call: TRBD2
v_call: TRBV4-2
cdr3_nt: TGTGCCAGCAGCCAGAGCGGGGGTGCTGCGAATACGCAGTATTTT
cdr3_aa: CASSQSGGAANTQYF

clone_size: .
j_call: TRBJ2-7
d_call: TRBD1
v_call: TRBV4-2
cdr3_nt: TGTGACAGCAGCAAACACAGGGGTGTTGGGTACGAGCAGTACTTC
cdr3_aa: CDSSKHRGVGYEQYF

clone_size: many
j_call: TRBJ2-1
d_call: .
v_call: TRBV6-2/TRBV6-3
cdr3_nt: TGTGCCAGCAGTTATCCCCCTCGTGAGCAGTTCTTC
cdr3_aa: CASSYPPREQFF

clone_size: many
j_call: TRBJ2-7
d_call: .
v_call: TRBV19
cdr3_nt: TGTGCCAGTAGTACCCAGTCGTACGAGCAGTACTTC
cdr3_aa: CASSTQSYEQYF

clone_size: once
j_call: TRBJ1-6
d_call: .
v_call: TRBV5-6
cdr3_nt: TGTGCCAGCAGTACCCTACGGTCATATAATTCACCCCTCCACTTT
cdr3_aa: CASSTLRSYNSPLHF